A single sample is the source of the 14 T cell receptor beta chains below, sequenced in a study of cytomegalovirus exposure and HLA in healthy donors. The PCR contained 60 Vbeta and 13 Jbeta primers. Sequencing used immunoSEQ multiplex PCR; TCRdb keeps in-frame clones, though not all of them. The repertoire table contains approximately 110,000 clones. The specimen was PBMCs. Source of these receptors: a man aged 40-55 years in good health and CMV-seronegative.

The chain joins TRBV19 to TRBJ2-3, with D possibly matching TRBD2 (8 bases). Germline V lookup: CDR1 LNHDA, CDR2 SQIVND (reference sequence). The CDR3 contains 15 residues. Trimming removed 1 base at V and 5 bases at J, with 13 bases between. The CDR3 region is CASSIAGGDRDTQYF. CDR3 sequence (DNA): TGTGCCAGTAGTATAGCGGGAGGGGACAGAGATACGCAGTATTTT.

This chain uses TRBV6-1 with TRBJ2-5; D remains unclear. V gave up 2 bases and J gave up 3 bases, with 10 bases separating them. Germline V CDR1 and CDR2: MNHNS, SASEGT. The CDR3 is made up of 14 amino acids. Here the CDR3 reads CASSERNSKETQYF. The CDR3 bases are TGTGCCAGCAGTGAACGAAATAGCAAAGAGACCCAGTACTTC.

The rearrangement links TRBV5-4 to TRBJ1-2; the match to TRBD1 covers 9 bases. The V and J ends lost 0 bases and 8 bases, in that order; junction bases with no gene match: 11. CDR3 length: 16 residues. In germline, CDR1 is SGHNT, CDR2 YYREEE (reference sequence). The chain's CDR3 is CASSLELGQGLGGYTF. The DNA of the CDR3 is TGTGCCAGCAGCTTGGAACTGGGACAGGGATTGGGGGGCTACACCTTC. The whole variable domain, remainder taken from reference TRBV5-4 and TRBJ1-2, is ETGVTQSPTHLIKTRGQQVTLRCSSQSGHNTVSWYQQALGQGPQFIFQYYREEENGRGNFPPRFSGLQFPNYSSELNVNALELDDSALYLCASSLELGQGLGGYTFGSGTRLTVV.

CDR3 DNA: TGTGCCGCGGGACCGAACACAGATACGCAGTATTTT. Protein product: CAAGPNTDTQYF. The chain links TRBV6-6 to TRBJ2-3; tentative D call: TRBD2 (6 bases). V lost 11 bases and J 2 bases, leaving 11 bases between the germline ends. This CDR3 has 12 residues. Germline CDR1 reads MNHNY; CDR2 reads SVGAGI (reference sequence).

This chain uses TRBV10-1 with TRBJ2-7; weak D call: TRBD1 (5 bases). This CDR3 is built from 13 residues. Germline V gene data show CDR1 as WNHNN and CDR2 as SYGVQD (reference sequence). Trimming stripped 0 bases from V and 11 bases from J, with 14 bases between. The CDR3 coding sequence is TGCGCCAGCAGTGAGTCGGGGCTGAGTAGAAAGTACTTC. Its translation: CASSESGLSRKYF.

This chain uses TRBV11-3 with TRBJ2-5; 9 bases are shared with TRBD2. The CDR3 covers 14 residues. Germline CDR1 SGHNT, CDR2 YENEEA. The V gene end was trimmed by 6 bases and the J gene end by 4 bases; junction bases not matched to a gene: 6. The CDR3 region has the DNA TGTGCCAGCAGTAAGGGAGCGGGAGGAGAGACCCAGTACTTC. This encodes CASSKGAGGETQYF.

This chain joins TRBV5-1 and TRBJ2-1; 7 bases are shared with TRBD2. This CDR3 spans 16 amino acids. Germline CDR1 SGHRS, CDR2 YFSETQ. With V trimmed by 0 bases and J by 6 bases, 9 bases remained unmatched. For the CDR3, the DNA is TGCGCCAGCAGCTTGGTACTAGCGTCAGCCCGCAATGAGCAGTTCTTC. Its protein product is CASSLVLASARNEQFF.

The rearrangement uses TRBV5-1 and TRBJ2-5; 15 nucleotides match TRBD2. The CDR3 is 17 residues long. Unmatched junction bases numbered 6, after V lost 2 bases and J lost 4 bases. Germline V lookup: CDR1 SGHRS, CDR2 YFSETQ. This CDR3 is CASSFIGLAGGVETQYF. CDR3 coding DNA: TGCGCCAGCAGCTTCATCGGACTAGCGGGAGGGGTAGAGACCCAGTACTTC.

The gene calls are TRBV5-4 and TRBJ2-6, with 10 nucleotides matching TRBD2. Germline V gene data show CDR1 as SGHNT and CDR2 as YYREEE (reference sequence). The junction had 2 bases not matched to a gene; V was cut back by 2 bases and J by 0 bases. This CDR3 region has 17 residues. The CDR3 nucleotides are TGTGCCAGCAGCTTAAGCGGGAGGGCCTCTGGGGCCAACGTCCTGACTTTC. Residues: CASSLSGRASGANVLTF. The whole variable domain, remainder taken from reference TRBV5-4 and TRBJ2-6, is ETGVTQSPTHLIKTRGQQVTLRCSSQSGHNTVSWYQQALGQGPQFIFQYYREEENGRGNFPPRFSGLQFPNYSSELNVNALELDDSALYLCASSLSGRASGANVLTFGAGSRLTVL.

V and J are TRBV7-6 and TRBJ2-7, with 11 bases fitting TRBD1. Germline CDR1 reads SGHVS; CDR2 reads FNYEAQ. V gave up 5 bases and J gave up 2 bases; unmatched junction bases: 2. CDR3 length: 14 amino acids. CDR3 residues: CASSPGQGAYEQYF. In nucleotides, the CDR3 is TGTGCCAGCAGCCCGGGACAGGGGGCCTACGAGCAGTACTTC.

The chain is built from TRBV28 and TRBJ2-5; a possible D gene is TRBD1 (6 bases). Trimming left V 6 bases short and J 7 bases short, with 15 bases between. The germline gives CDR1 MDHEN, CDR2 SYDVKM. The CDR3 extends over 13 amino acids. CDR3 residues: CASSLDIGGTQYF. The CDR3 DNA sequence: TGTGCCAGCAGCCTGGATATAGGGGGGACCCAGTACTTC. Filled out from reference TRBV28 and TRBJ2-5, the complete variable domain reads DVKVTQSSRYLVKRTGEKVFLECVQDMDHENMFWYRQDPGLGLRLIYFSYDVKMKEKGDIPEGYSVSREKKERFSLILESASTNQTSMYLCASSLDIGGTQYFGPGTRLLVL.

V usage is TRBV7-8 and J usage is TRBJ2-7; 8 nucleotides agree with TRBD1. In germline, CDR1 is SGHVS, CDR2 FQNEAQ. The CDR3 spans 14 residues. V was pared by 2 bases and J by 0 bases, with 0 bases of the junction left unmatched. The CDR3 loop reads CASSLQGASYEQYF. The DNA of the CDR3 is TGTGCCAGCAGCTTACAGGGGGCCTCCTACGAGCAGTACTTC. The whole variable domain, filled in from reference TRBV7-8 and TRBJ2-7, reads GAGVSQSPRYKVAKRGQDVALRCDPISGHVSLFWYQQALGQGPEFLTYFQNEAQLDKSGLPSDRFFAERPEGSVSTLKIQRTQQEDSAVYLCASSLQGASYEQYFGPGTRLTVT.

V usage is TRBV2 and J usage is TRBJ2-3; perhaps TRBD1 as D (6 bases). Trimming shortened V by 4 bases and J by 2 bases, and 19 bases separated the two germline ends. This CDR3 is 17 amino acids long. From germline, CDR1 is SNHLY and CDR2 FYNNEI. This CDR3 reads CASSVGGRGGYTDTQYF. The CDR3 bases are TGTGCCAGCAGTGTTGGGGGCCGGGGTGGTTACACAGATACGCAGTATTTT. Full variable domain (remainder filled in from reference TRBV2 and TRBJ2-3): EPEVTQTPSHQVTQMGQEVILRCVPISNHLYFYWYRQILGQKVEFLVSFYNNEISEKSEIFDDQFSVERPDGSNFTLKIRSTKLEDSAMYFCASSVGGRGGYTDTQYFGPGTRLTVL.

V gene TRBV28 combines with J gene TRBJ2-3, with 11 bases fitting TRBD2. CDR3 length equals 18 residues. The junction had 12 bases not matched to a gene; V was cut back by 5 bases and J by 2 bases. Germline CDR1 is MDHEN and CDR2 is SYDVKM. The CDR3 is CASSPPTEGLADTDTQYF. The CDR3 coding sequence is TGTGCCAGCAGTCCTCCCACTGAGGGACTAGCGGACACAGATACGCAGTATTTT.